This entry is about one TCR beta chain. This entry is derived from a study of monozygotic twins with inflammatory bowel disease. Reanalyzing the 5' RACE reads, TCRdb keeps one entry per CDR3 protein, without DNA. The sample table includes about 160,000 distinct CDR3 sequences. The CDR3 totals 14 residues. The germline gives CDR1 SGHTA, CDR2 FQGNSA. The chain combines TRBV7-2 with TRBJ2-2; checking the TCRdb D call of TRBD1 is not possible without DNA. The clonotype comes from a human donor with ulcerative colitis or Crohn's disease, or a healthy co-twin of an affected twin (not recorded which). Sequenced sample: blood. CDR3 amino acids: CASRWTENTGELFF.